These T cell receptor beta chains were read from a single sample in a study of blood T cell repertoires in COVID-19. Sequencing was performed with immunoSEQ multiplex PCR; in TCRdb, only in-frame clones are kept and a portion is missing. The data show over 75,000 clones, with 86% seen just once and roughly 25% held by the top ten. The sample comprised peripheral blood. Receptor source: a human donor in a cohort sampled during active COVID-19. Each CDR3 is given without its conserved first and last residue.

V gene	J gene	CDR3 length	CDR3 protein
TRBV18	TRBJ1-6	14	ASSPLTGAGNSPLH
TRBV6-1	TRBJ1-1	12	ASSDRPGNTEAF
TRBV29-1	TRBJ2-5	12	SVEGRGQWETQY
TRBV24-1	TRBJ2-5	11	ATSDWDRGTQY
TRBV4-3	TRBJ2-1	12	ASSQGGRGNEQF
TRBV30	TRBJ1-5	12	AWSVPGGGQPQH
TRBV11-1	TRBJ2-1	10	ASSSEDNEQF
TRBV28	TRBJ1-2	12	ASSPTGEAYGYT
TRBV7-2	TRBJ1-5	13	ASSSEVGRNQPQH
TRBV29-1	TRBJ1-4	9	SMDSGEKLF
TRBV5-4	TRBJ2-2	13	ASSLALAGAGELF
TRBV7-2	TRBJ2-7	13	ASSLDGTGSYEQY